The 10 T cell receptor beta chains reported below all come from one sample, sequenced in a study of T cell changes during pregnancy in multiple sclerosis (dated by TCRdb to about 2019). Receptors were amplified or captured by the immunoSEQ multiplex PCR assay. The table comes from immuneACCESS by way of TCRdb, which keeps in-frame sequences with V and J called. Part of the clones is missing from these tables; in studies checked, under half for an unresolved V gene and the rest for unknown reasons. The sample table holds 70,000 to 100,000 clones, of which 90% to 95% were seen once. The biggest ten clones account for about 4.5% of the sample. Here the sequenced sample was peripheral blood, taken in the first trimester of pregnancy. All receptors derive from a female donor with multiple sclerosis, enrolled in a pregnancy study.

This sequence joins TRBV9 and TRBJ2-1, with D perhaps TRBD2 (6 bases). V lost 4 bases to trimming and J lost 3 bases, with 23 bases between them. The CDR3 consists of 18 residues. Per the germline V gene, CDR1 is SGDLS and CDR2 is YYNGEE. In DNA, the CDR3 is TGTGCCAGCAGCTCCCCCGGGAGTACAGATACTCTCTACAATGAGCAGTTCTTC. Residues: CASSSPGSTDTLYNEQFF.

V is TRBV4-2 and J is TRBJ2-6; 7 bases align to TRBD2. The CDR3 spans 19 residues. Germline values: CDR1 LGHNA, CDR2 YNFKEQ. V lost 4 bases and J lost 0; bases outside the gene matches: 12. Written as DNA, the CDR3 is TGTGCCAGCAGCCCAAATTTCGCTAGCGGCGTCTCTGGGGCCAACGTCCTGACTTTC. It codes for CASSPNFASGVSGANVLTF.

The V and J genes are TRBV7-8 and TRBJ1-1, with TRBD1 as a possible D gene (6 bases). Germline-derived CDR1 and CDR2 are SGHVS and FQNEAQ. The CDR3 totals 17 residues. Trimming pared 5 bases from V and 0 bases from J, leaving 19 bases between. The CDR3, as DNA: TGTGCCAGCAGCCCACCGGACAGCGTTTTTTTGAACACTGAAGCTTTCTTT. It codes for CASSPPDSVFLNTEAFF.

This chain uses TRBV5-1 with TRBJ2-7; D is perhaps TRBD1 (5 bases). Germline CDR1 and CDR2: SGHRS and YFSETQ. V shed 4 bases and J shed 0 bases, with 11 bases lying between them. The CDR3 length is 14 residues. In DNA, the CDR3 is TGCGCCAGCAGCCTCCAGGGAAGCTCCTACGAGCAGTACTTC. The encoded protein is CASSLQGSSYEQYF.

V usage is TRBV2 and J usage is TRBJ2-6, with TRBD1 matching 9 bases. Losses at the gene ends were 6 bases for V and 1 base for J; bases not matched to a gene: 4. The CDR3 contains 16 residues. CDR1 and CDR2 (germline): SNHLY, FYNNEI. The CDR3 DNA sequence: TGTGCCAGCAGCGGGGACAGGGTATCTGGGGCCAACGTCCTGACTTTC. Protein sequence: CASSGDRVSGANVLTF.

This chain connects TRBV6-5 to TRBJ2-7; TRBD1 might be the D (5 bases). Germline V CDR1 and CDR2: MNHEY, SVGAGI. V lost 3 bases to trimming and J lost 3 bases, with 12 bases between them. The CDR3 length is 14 residues. The CDR3 region has the DNA TGTGCCAGCAGTTATTCAGGGCCCGACTACGAGCAGTACTTC. Residues: CASSYSGPDYEQYF.

The rearrangement links TRBV9 to TRBJ2-3; D is perhaps TRBD2 (7 bases). The CDR3 totals 15 residues. Germline CDR1 is SGDLS and CDR2 is YYNGEE. The V and J ends lost 0 bases and 4 bases respectively, with 12 bases between them. CDR3 protein: CASSVGGGAPDTQYF. In nucleotides, the CDR3 is TGTGCCAGCAGCGTAGGTGGGGGGGCCCCAGATACGCAGTATTTT. Filled out from reference TRBV9 and TRBJ2-3, the complete variable domain reads DSGVTQTPKHLITATGQRVTLRCSPRSGDLSVYWYQQSLDQGLQFLIQYYNGEERAKGNILERFSAQQFPDLHSELNLSSLELGDSALYFCASSVGGGAPDTQYFGPGTRLTVL.

The chain joins TRBV19 to TRBJ1-2, with D uncertain. This CDR3 comprises 15 residues. The germline gives CDR1 LNHDA, CDR2 SQIVND (reference sequence). V shed 1 base and J shed 5 bases, with 14 bases lying between them. The CDR3 sequence: CASSIVGGLWYGYTF. CDR3 DNA sequence: TGTGCCAGTAGTATAGTAGGCGGGCTTTGGTATGGCTACACCTTC.

This sequence joins TRBV4-1 and TRBJ1-5; the D gene is possibly TRBD1 (6 bases). This CDR3 has 17 amino acids. Germline loops: CDR1 MGHRA, CDR2 YSYEKL. V lost 0 bases to trimming and J lost 6 bases, with 18 bases between them. CDR3: CASSQDLTGQLGQPQHF. CDR3 in DNA: TGCGCCAGCAGCCAAGATCTAACAGGACAGCTGGGTCAGCCCCAGCATTTT.

Comment on this clone: This sample also contains other DNA sequences that code for the same CDR3. V is TRBV9 and J is TRBJ1-1, with D uncertain. Trimming stripped 0 bases from V and 3 bases from J, with 6 bases between. The germline V gene encodes CDR1 SGDLS and CDR2 YYNGEE. The length of the CDR3 is 13 residues. CDR3 in DNA: TGTGCCAGCAGCGTAGGGGGAGACACTGAAGCTTTCTTT. This codes for CASSVGGDTEAFF.